These 21 T cell receptor beta chains originate from one sample sequenced in a study of blood T cell repertoires in COVID-19. TCRdb's table, derived via immunoSEQ multiplex PCR, lists solely in-frame clones and lacks some. The sample lists under 350,000 clones; around nine tenths were seen once. The sample was PBMCs or T cells enriched from blood (not recorded which). These receptors all stem from a woman aged 35 to 49 who had recovered from COVID-19.

This chain connects TRBV28 to TRBJ2-7; 8 bases line up with TRBD1. Germline CDR1 reads MDHEN; CDR2 reads SYDVKM. This CDR3 has 16 residues. The V gene end was trimmed by 4 bases and the J gene end by 2 bases; junction bases not matched to a gene: 10. The DNA for the CDR3 is TGTGCCAGCAGTTCAACTGGACAGGGTAAACCCTACGAGCAGTACTTC. It codes for CASSSTGQGKPYEQYF.

The chain carries TRBV30 and TRBJ2-7; 10 bases are a match to TRBD1. Germline V gene lookup returns CDR1 GTSNPN and CDR2 SVGIG (reference sequence). The CDR3 is made up of 12 amino acids. V shed 5 bases and J 3 bases; nucleotides not matched to a gene: 1. In DNA form, the CDR3 reads TGTGCCTGGGACAGGGGGCTCTACGAGCAGTACTTC. It codes for CAWDRGLYEQYF.

The V and J genes are TRBV30 and TRBJ2-3, with 10 positions matching TRBD2. The CDR3 sequence is 15 residues long. Trimming removed 4 bases from V and 0 bases from J; junction bases left unmatched: 4. Germline-derived CDR1 and CDR2 are GTSNPN and SVGIG (reference sequence). DNA of the CDR3: TGTGCCTGGACTGGACTAGCGGCAAGCACAGATACGCAGTATTTT. Protein: CAWTGLAASTDTQYF.

The J gene is TRBJ2-1, the V gene TRBV7-2, with 7 bases that match TRBD2. This CDR3 is built from 16 residues. The J segment lost 4 bases and the V segment lost 4 bases, leaving 10 bases of the junction unmatched. Per germline, CDR1 SGHTA and CDR2 FQGNSA. The CDR3 coding sequence is TGTGCCAGCAGCTCCCCAGCGGGACGGATATACAATGAGCAGTTCTTC. This gives the protein CASSSPAGRIYNEQFF.

This clone was recorded once. The V call is TRBV5-8, the J call TRBJ2-7; D call uncertain. Germline CDR1 and CDR2: SGHTS and YDEGEE. Trimming removed 4 bases from V and 2 bases from J, with 10 bases in between. The length of the CDR3 is 13 residues. Written as DNA, the CDR3 is TGTGCCAGCAGCAATCGATCGGCCTACGAGCAGTACTTC. This translates into CASSNRSAYEQYF.

This rearrangement joins TRBV5-4 to TRBJ2-1; 10 bases align to TRBD2. Germline values: CDR1 SGHNT, CDR2 YYREEE (reference sequence). V lost 6 bases to trimming and J lost 4 bases; unmatched junction nucleotides: 7. The CDR3 is 15 residues long. CDR3 DNA: TGTGCCAGCACCGGTCAGCGGGGGGGTTACAATGAGCAGTTCTTC. Residues: CASTGQRGGYNEQFF. Filled out from reference TRBV5-4 and TRBJ2-1, the complete variable domain reads ETGVTQSPTHLIKTRGQQVTLRCSSQSGHNTVSWYQQALGQGPQFIFQYYREEENGRGNFPPRFSGLQFPNYSSELNVNALELDDSALYLCASTGQRGGYNEQFFGPGTRLTVL.

This rearrangement joins TRBV27 to TRBJ1-2; 7 nucleotides agree with TRBD1. The CDR3 is 13 amino acids. The germline gives CDR1 MNHEY, CDR2 SMNVEV (reference sequence). V was clipped by 0 bases and J by 9 bases; unmatched bases: 4. The DNA for the CDR3 is TGTGCCAGCAGTTTATCCCGACAGGGAAGCTACACCTTC. This gives the protein CASSLSRQGSYTF.

The chain's CDR3 is CASSQSGAYNEQFF. CDR3 coding DNA: TGTGCCAGCAGCCAAAGCGGGGCCTACAATGAGCAGTTCTTC. The rearrangement joins TRBV3-1 (or the pseudogene TRBV3-2) to TRBJ2-1; 7 bases line up with TRBD2. This CDR3 contains 14 residues. In germline, CDR1 is LGHDT, CDR2 YNNKEL (reference sequence). The V gene end was trimmed by 2 bases and the J gene end by 2 bases; junction bases not matched to a gene: 0.

The chain carries TRBV12-3 or TRBV12-4 and TRBJ1-5, with D possibly being TRBD1 (6 bases). CDR3 length: 13 residues. The V end lost 6 bases, the J end lost 15 bases, and 21 bases lay between the germline ends. The chain's CDR3 is CASSGTLRGPRHF. The CDR3 DNA sequence: TGTGCCAGCAGCGGTACTCTCAGGGGCCCTAGGCATTTT.

The J gene is TRBJ2-5, the V gene TRBV24-1, with 13 positions matching TRBD2. The ends lost 4 bases at V and 3 bases at J; junction bases unmatched: 4. CDR1 is KGHDR and CDR2 is SFDVKD in the germline V gene. The CDR3 is made up of 16 amino acids. This CDR3 is CATSDTGTSGKETQYF. For the CDR3, the DNA is TGTGCCACCAGTGACACCGGGACTAGCGGGAAAGAGACCCAGTACTTC.

V and J are TRBV14 and TRBJ1-1, with TRBD1 identical over 7 bases. Germline-derived CDR1 and CDR2 are SGHDN and FVKESK. V shed 4 bases and J 0 bases; nucleotides not matched to a gene: 5. The CDR3 consists of 15 residues. The CDR3 sequence is CASSRRQGLNTEAFF. CDR3 coding DNA: TGTGCCAGCAGCCGGAGACAGGGCCTGAACACTGAAGCTTTCTTT. Filled out from reference TRBV14 and TRBJ1-1, the complete variable domain reads EAGVTQFPSHSVIEKGQTVTLRCDPISGHDNLYWYRRVMGKEIKFLLHFVKESKQDESGMPNNRFLAERTGGTYSTLKVQPAELEDSGVYFCASSRRQGLNTEAFFGQGTRLTVV.

This chain joins TRBV5-1 and TRBJ2-1; D call uncertain. CDR1 is SGHRS and CDR2 is YFSETQ in the germline V gene. This CDR3 is 12 amino acids long. The V end lost 1 base, the J end lost 5 bases, and 4 bases lay between the germline ends. CDR3: CASSLTDNEQFF. In DNA form, the CDR3 reads TGCGCCAGCAGCTTGACAGACAATGAGCAGTTCTTC.

The chain joins TRBV7-2 to TRBJ2-5, with 12 bases fitting TRBD2. V trimming: 4 bases; J trimming: 7 bases; junction bases outside the gene matches: 7. This CDR3 region has 15 residues. Germline V gene data show CDR1 as SGHTA and CDR2 as FQGNSA. For the CDR3, the DNA is TGTGCCAGCAGCTCGACTAGCGGGAGATCTGCGACCCAGTACTTC. It translates to CASSSTSGRSATQYF.

The gene calls are TRBV7-2 and TRBJ2-7; tentatively, D is TRBD2 (7 bases). Looked up from germline, CDR1 is SGHTA and CDR2 is FQGNSA. The CDR3 totals 16 residues. V lost 2 bases and J 2 bases, leaving 16 bases between the germline ends. CDR3 in amino acids: CASSLRGGGSTYEQYF. The CDR3 region has the DNA TGTGCCAGCAGCTTAAGGGGCGGGGGCAGCACCTACGAGCAGTACTTC.

Here the CDR3 reads CASTNTGTVNEKLFF. The CDR3 DNA reads TGTGCCAGCACCAACACCGGGACAGTTAATGAAAAACTGTTTTTT. The gene calls are TRBV6-6 and TRBJ1-4; 7 nucleotides agree with TRBD1. CDR3 length: 15 residues. The germline V gene has CDR1 MNHNY and CDR2 SVGAGI (reference sequence). V lost 7 bases and J lost 4; bases outside the gene matches: 9.

This chain connects TRBV7-7 to TRBJ2-3; 9 nucleotides match TRBD2. V trimming: 8 bases; J trimming: 8 bases; junction bases outside the gene matches: 11. CDR3 size: 14 residues. CDR1 is SSHAT, CDR2 FNYEAQ, per germline (reference sequence). CDR3 residues: CASGEASGIGTQYF. The CDR3 bases are TGTGCCAGCGGAGAGGCTAGCGGGATCGGTACGCAGTATTTT.

CDR3: CASTGTAGNTIYF. DNA for the CDR3: TGCGCCAGCACCGGGACAGCTGGAAACACCATATATTTT. This chain uses TRBV10-1 with TRBJ1-3; TRBD1 matches 7 bases. V lost 7 bases, J lost 2 bases, and 2 bases stayed unmatched. Germline values: CDR1 WNHNN, CDR2 SYGVQD (reference sequence). CDR3 length: 13 amino acids.

The chain employs TRBV4-3 and TRBJ2-1; 7 nucleotides line up with TRBD2. The CDR3 contains 15 residues. Germline assignment: CDR1 LGHNA and CDR2 YSLEER. V dropped 4 bases and J dropped 5; count of bases not matched to a gene: 8. The CDR3 sequence is CASSRSSGPDNEQFF. CDR3 bases: TGCGCCAGCAGCCGATCTAGCGGACCTGACAATGAGCAGTTCTTC.

The rearrangement links TRBV5-1 to TRBJ2-1, with TRBD2 as a possible D gene (5 bases). The CDR3 covers 14 residues. Trimming cost V 1 base and J 6 bases, with 11 bases left between them. CDR1 SGHRS and CDR2 YFSETQ come from the germline V gene. DNA for the CDR3: TGCGCCAGCAGCTTGAGGACTGGCCCCAATGAGCAGTTCTTC. It codes for CASSLRTGPNEQFF.

The gene calls are TRBV12-3 or TRBV12-4 and TRBJ1-2, with D unclear. V dropped 4 bases and J dropped 4 bases, with 7 bases sitting between them. The CDR3 covers 12 residues. The CDR3 reads CASSSDTYGYTF. CDR3 sequence (DNA): TGTGCCAGCAGTTCAGACACCTATGGCTACACCTTC.

The rearrangement joins TRBV7-8 to TRBJ1-1; weak D call: TRBD1 (5 bases). Germline loops: CDR1 SGHVS, CDR2 FQNEAQ. This CDR3 region has 15 residues. V was cut by 1 base and J by 1 base, with 10 bases left in between. This CDR3 reads CASSLVVGANTEAFF. Here the CDR3 DNA reads TGTGCCAGCAGCTTAGTAGTAGGGGCGAACACTGAAGCTTTCTTT.